This T cell receptor beta chain was found in a study of molecular identifiers for immune sequencing clone quantification. Study as a whole: RNA from about 20,000 or 100,000 naive CD8 cells was split five ways in replicates, with four sequenced.

Turning to this clonotype: Its target is not known. The junction does not match germline at one end; this may be a read error.

Preparation of the bulk TCR libraries relied on previously described methods and listed TCR primers. Each CDR3 protein gets one entry after TCRdb re-called the PCR reads with MiXCR. The sample consists of over 550,000 distinct CDR3 sequences, over 25% of them appearing once. Whole-study results and caveats: Clones that had above 20 RNA copies took up over 97% of effector molecules but under 1% in naive cells.

Germline CDR1 and CDR2: SGHDT and YYEEEE. The CDR3 has 16 amino acids. Naive CD8 T cells were FACS-sorted by CD8+CD4-CCR7+CD45RA+ markers. The genes are TRBV5-6 and TRBJ2-7; 7 positions agree with TRBD1. The TCR comes from a human donor in good health. Some libraries in this study had Jurkat cell RNA spiked in. The sample comprised naive CD8+ T cells from blood, with Jurkat cell RNA spiked in. Indicated subset: FACS-sorted CD8+CD4-CCR7+CD45RA+ naive T cells. The CDR3 here is CASSISGTAHSSEQYF. The CDR3 nucleotides are TGTGCCAGCAGCATCTCCGGGACAGCCCACTCCTCCGAGCAGTACTTC.